Shown below are 25 T cell receptor beta chains from a single sample sequenced in a study of shared clonotypes between healthy human individuals. Libraries were prepared by immunoSEQ multiplex PCR; TCRdb keeps only in-frame clonotypes and omits some of them. Among millions of clones, just under 95% were seen once, and the ten largest hold about 1.1%. Naive CD8 isolation took CD45RO-negative cells positively selected for CCR7 and excluded terminally differentiated effector memory CD45RA+ cells. Sequencing was performed on naive CD8+ T cells sorted from blood. The receptor source for this set is a man aged 18 to 29 in good health.

As DNA, the CDR3 is TGTGCCAGTACCAGGGTTTTTGGAGATACGCAGTATTTT. This translates into CASTRVFGDTQYF. The chain is built from TRBV19 and TRBJ2-3, with a tentative D call TRBD1 (5 bases). The germline gives CDR1 LNHDA, CDR2 SQIVND (reference sequence). Trimming left V 7 bases short and J 5 bases short, with 13 bases between. The CDR3 has 13 amino acids.

This sequence joins TRBV2 and TRBJ2-5, with 12 bases aligning to TRBD1. This CDR3 contains 15 residues. V lost 4 bases, J lost 4 bases, and 4 bases stayed unmatched. Germline assignment: CDR1 SNHLY and CDR2 FYNNEI. This chain's CDR3 is CASSVWDRGRETQYF. CDR3 DNA sequence: TGTGCCAGCAGTGTTTGGGACAGGGGGCGAGAGACCCAGTACTTC.

The chain carries TRBV29-1 and TRBJ1-1; D is unclear. CDR1 is SQVTM, CDR2 ANQGSEA, per germline. This CDR3 is built from 11 residues. V was trimmed by 4 bases and J by 4 bases, leaving 7 bases between them. DNA for the CDR3: TGCAGCGTTGCCCTGCCCACTGAAGCTTTCTTT. Its protein is CSVALPTEAFF.

Regarding this clone: Other DNA sequences in the same sample also yield this CDR3. The chain is built from TRBV7-6 and TRBJ2-3, with a tentative D call TRBD2 (6 bases). V was pared by 3 bases and J by 1 base, with 8 bases between. The CDR3 contains 14 residues. CDR1 SGHVS and CDR2 FNYEAQ come from the germline V gene. DNA of the CDR3: TGTGCCAGCAGCTTTGGCGGGGGCACAGATACGCAGTATTTT. Its translation is CASSFGGGTDTQYF.

The chain combines TRBV29-1 with TRBJ2-5, with 8 bases fitting TRBD2. The CDR3 consists of 14 residues. The V gene's germline CDR1 is SQVTM and CDR2 ANQGSEA. Unmatched junction bases numbered 5, after V lost 1 base and J lost 4 bases. Here the CDR3 reads CSVEVRGGLETQYF. In DNA form, the CDR3 reads TGCAGCGTTGAAGTCCGGGGGGGCTTAGAGACCCAGTACTTC.

The CDR3 loop reads CASSAQQGAFQPGYTF. The CDR3 coding sequence is TGCGCCAGCAGTGCACAACAGGGGGCTTTTCAGCCTGGCTACACCTTC. V usage is TRBV10-2 and J usage is TRBJ1-2; 9 bases are shared with TRBD1. Germline CDR1 is WSHSY and CDR2 is SAAADI. This CDR3 contains 16 residues. The junction had 13 bases not matched to a gene; V was cut back by 4 bases and J by 7 bases.

The chain has TRBV11-2 and TRBJ2-2, with 8 bases lining up with TRBD1. Per the germline V gene, CDR1 is SGHAT and CDR2 is FQNNGV. This CDR3 region has 15 residues. V lost 6 bases, J lost 3 bases, and 6 bases stayed unmatched. CDR3 in DNA: TGTGCCAGCAGGACGACAGGGGCGGACACCGGGGAGCTGTTTTTT. Its protein is CASRTTGADTGELFF.

The chain uses TRBV7-9 and TRBJ2-7; tentative D call: TRBD2 (7 bases). The ends were cut back, 7 bases at V and 2 bases at J, with 15 bases in the middle. The CDR3 loop spans 14 amino acids. Germline values: CDR1 SEHNR, CDR2 FQNEAQ (reference sequence). The CDR3 bases are TGTGCCAGCACCGGGGAGCGGGACACCTACGAGCAGTACTTC. It encodes CASTGERDTYEQYF.

This sequence joins TRBV4-2 and TRBJ2-2, with 8 nucleotides matching TRBD2. The trim removed 2 bases at V and 7 bases at J, leaving 12 bases unmatched. Germline V CDR1 and CDR2: LGHNA, YNFKEQ. The CDR3 has 17 residues. The CDR3 DNA sequence: TGTGCCAGCAGCCAAACCCCGTTTAGCGGGGAGGGCGGGGAGCTGTTTTTT. Encoded protein: CASSQTPFSGEGGELFF.

The gene calls are TRBV11-2 and TRBJ2-7; D is perhaps TRBD2 (5 bases). Germline V lookup: CDR1 SGHAT, CDR2 FQNNGV. V lost 2 bases and J lost 3, with 11 bases in between. The CDR3 is 14 residues long. CDR3 in amino acids: CASSLYVGDYEQYF. The DNA of the CDR3 is TGTGCCAGCAGCTTATACGTCGGGGACTACGAGCAGTACTTC. The full variable domain, in which reference TRBV11-2 and TRBJ2-7 provide the parts outside the CDR3, is EAGVAQSPRYKIIEKRQSVAFWCNPISGHATLYWYQQILGQGPKLLIQFQNNGVVDDSQLPKDRFSAERLKGVDSTLKIQPAKLEDSAVYLCASSLYVGDYEQYFGPGTRLTVT.

Only one count was recorded for this clone. V gene TRBV19 combines with J gene TRBJ1-1, with a weak D call TRBD1 (6 bases). CDR1 is LNHDA and CDR2 is SQIVND in the germline V gene (reference sequence). The CDR3 covers 16 residues. Trimming cost V 0 bases and J 0 bases, with 11 bases left between them. DNA for the CDR3: TGTGCCAGTAGTATAGAGTCGACAGGCTTGAACACTGAAGCTTTCTTT. Translated: CASSIESTGLNTEAFF.

V is TRBV9 and J is TRBJ1-1; TRBD1 aligns across 7 bases. After removal of 3 bases from V and 0 bases from J, the junction contained 5 bases not matched to a gene. Germline assignment: CDR1 SGDLS and CDR2 YYNGEE. The CDR3 has 15 residues. CDR3 protein: CASSASTGLNTEAFF. The CDR3 DNA reads as TGTGCCAGCAGCGCCTCGACAGGGTTGAACACTGAAGCTTTCTTT. Full variable domain (remainder filled in from reference TRBV9 and TRBJ1-1): DSGVTQTPKHLITATGQRVTLRCSPRSGDLSVYWYQQSLDQGLQFLIQYYNGEERAKGNILERFSAQQFPDLHSELNLSSLELGDSALYFCASSASTGLNTEAFFGQGTRLTVV.

The V gene is TRBV29-1, the J gene TRBJ1-1; no clear D gene. The germline CDR1 and CDR2 sequences are SQVTM and ANQGSEA. Trimming shortened V by 1 base and J by 6 bases, and 9 bases separated the two germline ends. This CDR3 region has 12 residues. DNA for the CDR3: TGCAGCGTTGAAGGGCAGGACCCTGAAGCTTTCTTT. Its translation: CSVEGQDPEAFF.

This chain joins TRBV29-1 and TRBJ2-7; no firm D call. V was pared by 4 bases and J by 2 bases, with 12 bases between. Germline CDR1 SQVTM, CDR2 ANQGSEA. This CDR3 is built from 13 residues. CDR3 region: CSVVGQSTYEQYF. The CDR3 DNA reads as TGCAGCGTTGTAGGGCAATCGACCTACGAGCAGTACTTC.

The chain employs TRBV12-1 and TRBJ2-7; TRBD2 is the table's D call and was not checked against the DNA. TRBV12-1 is assigned pseudogene status. This CDR3 is 21 amino acids long. The CDR3 sequence is CASSFTDQHGRADRGNYEQYF. In DNA form, the CDR3 reads TGTGCCAGCAGCTTTACCGACCAACACGGGAGGGCCGATAGGGGCAACTACGAGCAGTACTTC.

This chain connects TRBV9 to TRBJ1-5; D not certain. This CDR3 region has 14 residues. Trimming shortened V by 0 bases and J by 6 bases, and 10 bases separated the two germline ends. Germline assignment: CDR1 SGDLS and CDR2 YYNGEE. The CDR3 region has the DNA TGTGCCAGCAGCGTAGATGAGGGTCGTCAGCCCCAGCATTTT. Encoded protein: CASSVDEGRQPQHF.

This chain links TRBV30 with TRBJ2-5; the D is unclear. V was trimmed by 2 bases and J by 11 bases, leaving 12 bases between them. Germline V CDR1 and CDR2: GTSNPN, SVGIG (reference sequence). CDR3 length: 11 residues. The CDR3 DNA sequence: TGTGCCTGGAGTATCGGCGTAGAGCAGTACTTC. Translated: CAWSIGVEQYF.

Remarks on this clone: This CDR3 is also generated by other DNA sequences in the sample. J is TRBJ2-5 and V is TRBV4-1; TRBD2 is a possible D gene (5 bases). V lost 3 bases to trimming and J lost 2 bases, with 13 bases between them. Germline CDR1 and CDR2: MGHRA and YSYEKL. The CDR3 has 15 amino acids. The CDR3 DNA follows: TGCGCCAGCAGCCAGGATCGGACTGCACAAGAGACCCAGTACTTC. Translated, it gives CASSQDRTAQETQYF.

The chain employs TRBV29-1 and TRBJ2-3, with TRBD2 identical over 8 bases. The trim removed 2 bases at V and 4 bases at J, leaving 5 bases unmatched. Germline assignment: CDR1 SQVTM and CDR2 ANQGSEA. The CDR3 covers 14 residues. CDR3 amino acids: CSVERGGPSDTQYF. DNA of the CDR3: TGCAGCGTTGAACGGGGGGGCCCCTCAGATACGCAGTATTTT.

V is TRBV29-1 and J is TRBJ2-5, with a possible D match to TRBD1 (5 bases). The better agreement between TRBJ2-7 and the DNA end casts doubt on the J call. Germline-derived CDR1 and CDR2 are SQVTM and ANQGSEA. This CDR3 is built from 12 residues. The chain's CDR3 is CSVERQPYEQYF. The CDR3 DNA sequence: TGCAGCGTTGAACGACAGCCCTACGAGCAGTACTTC.

As to this clone: The sample holds other DNA sequences that translate to the same CDR3. The rearrangement joins TRBV7-9 to TRBJ1-1; D remains unclear. The length of the CDR3 is 15 residues. CDR1 is SEHNR and CDR2 is FQNEAQ in the germline V gene (reference sequence). V dropped 5 bases and J dropped 0 bases, with 13 bases sitting between them. The CDR3 nucleotides are TGTGCCAGCAGCCTCGAAGCGGGGTTGAACACTGAAGCTTTCTTT. Its protein product is CASSLEAGLNTEAFF.

This sequence joins TRBV27 and TRBJ1-4; possible D gene TRBD1, 5 bases. The CDR3 is 14 amino acids. The germline CDR1 and CDR2 sequences are MNHEY and SMNVEV (reference sequence). V lost 6 bases and J lost 5, with 13 bases in between. CDR3 sequence (DNA): TGTGCCAGCAGGATGACAGACATAAATGAAAAACTGTTTTTT. Its protein is CASRMTDINEKLFF.

CDR3 loop: CASSFSQGGPYGYTF. The DNA for the CDR3 is TGTGCCAGCAGTTTCTCCCAGGGCGGGCCCTATGGCTACACCTTC. The chain employs TRBV27 and TRBJ1-2, with a tentative D call TRBD1 (5 bases). CDR3 length: 15 amino acids. V lost 3 bases and J 4 bases, leaving 15 bases between the germline ends. Looked up from germline, CDR1 is MNHEY and CDR2 is SMNVEV (reference sequence).

The chain combines TRBV4-3 with TRBJ1-2; D is ambiguous. The CDR3 totals 16 residues. The V gene's germline CDR1 is LGHNA and CDR2 YSLEER. V was cut by 0 bases and J by 8 bases, with 19 bases left in between. The CDR3 protein is CASSQDPQDTMVGYTF. CDR3 DNA: TGCGCCAGCAGCCAAGATCCCCAGGATACAATGGTGGGCTACACCTTC.

The chain links TRBV4-2 to TRBJ2-7; D call uncertain. This CDR3 region has 16 residues. Between the trimmed V and J ends, which lost 0 bases and 0 bases, there was a span of 12 bases. The V gene's germline CDR1 is LGHNA and CDR2 YNFKEQ. CDR3 region: CASSQDETSTSYEQYF. Here the CDR3 DNA reads TGTGCCAGCAGCCAAGACGAGACTTCCACCTCCTACGAGCAGTACTTC.